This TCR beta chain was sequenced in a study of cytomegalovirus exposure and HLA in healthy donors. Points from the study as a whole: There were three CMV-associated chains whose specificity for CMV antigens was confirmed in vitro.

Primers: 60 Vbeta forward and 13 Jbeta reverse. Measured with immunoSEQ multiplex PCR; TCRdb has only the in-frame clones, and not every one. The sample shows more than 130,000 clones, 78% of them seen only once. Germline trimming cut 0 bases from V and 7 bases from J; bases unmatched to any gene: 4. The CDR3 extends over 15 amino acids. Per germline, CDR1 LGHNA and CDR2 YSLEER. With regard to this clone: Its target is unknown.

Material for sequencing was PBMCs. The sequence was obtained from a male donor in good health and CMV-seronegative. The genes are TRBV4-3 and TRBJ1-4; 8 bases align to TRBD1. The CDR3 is CASSQEDRGGEKLFF. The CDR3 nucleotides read TGCGCCAGCAGCCAAGAAGACAGGGGAGGTGAAAAACTGTTTTTT.